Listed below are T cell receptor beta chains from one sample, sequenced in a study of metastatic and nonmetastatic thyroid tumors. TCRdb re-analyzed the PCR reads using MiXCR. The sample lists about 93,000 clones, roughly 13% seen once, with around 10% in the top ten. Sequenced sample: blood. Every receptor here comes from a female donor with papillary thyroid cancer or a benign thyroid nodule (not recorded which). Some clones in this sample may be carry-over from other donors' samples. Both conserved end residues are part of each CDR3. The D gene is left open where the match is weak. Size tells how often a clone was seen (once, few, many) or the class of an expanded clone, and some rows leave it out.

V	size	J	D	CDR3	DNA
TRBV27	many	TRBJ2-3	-	CASSLLGDTQYF	TGTGCCAGCAGTTTATTGGGAGATACGCAGTATTTT
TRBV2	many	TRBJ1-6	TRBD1	CASSEEITGVNNSPLHF	TGTGCCAGCAGTGAAGAAATCACAGGGGTAAATAATTCACCCCTCCACTTT
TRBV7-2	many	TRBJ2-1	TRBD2	CASRPPGTSGLNEQFF	TGTGCCAGCAGGCCCCCTGGGACTAGCGGTCTCAATGAGCAGTTCTTC
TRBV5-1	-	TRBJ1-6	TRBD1	CASSQYGQGGYNSPLHF	TGCGCCAGCAGCCAATATGGACAGGGCGGCTATAATTCACCCCTCCACTTT
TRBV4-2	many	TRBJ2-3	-	CASSQGPTDTDTQYF	TGTGCCAGCAGCCAAGGTCCAACTGACACAGATACGCAGTATTTT
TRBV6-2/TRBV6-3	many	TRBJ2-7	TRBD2	CASSYSGGNEQYF	TGTGCCAGCAGTTACTCGGGGGGGAACGAGCAGTACTTC
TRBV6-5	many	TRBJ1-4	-	CASSYTGLPNEKLFF	TGTGCCAGCAGTTACACGGGCCTCCCTAATGAAAAACTGTTTTTT
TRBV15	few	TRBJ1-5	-	CATSRDRDPGWPQHF	TGTGCCACCAGCAGAGATAGGGACCCCGGGTGGCCCCAGCATTTT
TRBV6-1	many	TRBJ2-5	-	CASRPGVGQETQYF	TGTGCCAGCAGACCGGGGGTGGGGCAAGAGACCCAGTACTTC
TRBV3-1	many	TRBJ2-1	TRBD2	CASSQWTSGSESYNEQFF	TGTGCCAGCAGCCAATGGACTAGCGGGAGTGAGTCCTACAATGAGCAGTTCTTC
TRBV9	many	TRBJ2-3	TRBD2	CASSAGLAGSTDTQYF	TGTGCCAGCAGCGCGGGACTAGCGGGCAGCACAGATACGCAGTATTTT
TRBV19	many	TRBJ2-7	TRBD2	CASSYRLAGVPYEQYF	TGTGCCAGTAGTTATCGACTAGCGGGAGTACCCTACGAGCAGTACTTC
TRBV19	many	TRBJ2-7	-	CASSIGSSYEQYF	TGTGCCAGTAGTATAGGTAGCTCCTACGAGCAGTACTTC
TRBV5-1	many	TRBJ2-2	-	CASSPTVSGELFF	TGCGCCAGCAGCCCGACCGTCTCCGGGGAGCTGTTTTTT
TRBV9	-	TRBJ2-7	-	CASSVGGGGDEQYF	TGTGCCAGCAGCGTAGGTGGAGGGGGAGACGAGCAGTACTTC
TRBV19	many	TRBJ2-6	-	CASSSRDSGANVLTF	TGTGCCAGTAGTAGTAGGGACTCTGGGGCCAACGTCCTGACTTTC
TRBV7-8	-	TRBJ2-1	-	CASSLDRVHEQFF	TGTGCCAGCAGCTTAGATAGGGTTCACGAGCAGTTCTTC
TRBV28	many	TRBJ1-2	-	CASSLGSLRGYGYTF	TGTGCCAGCAGTCTCGGATCCTTAAGGGGCTATGGCTACACCTTC
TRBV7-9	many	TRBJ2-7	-	CASTGGTSYEQYF	TGTGCCAGCACTGGGGGGACCTCCTACGAGCAGTACTTC
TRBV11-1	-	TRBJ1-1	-	CASSPMRVIRGTEAFF	TGTGCCAGCAGCCCCATGAGGGTGATTCGGGGCACTGAAGCTTTCTTT